This is a list of T cell receptor beta chains from one sample in a study of T-cell reconstitution after alpha-beta-depleted transplantation in children. TCRdb re-called the PCR reads through MiXCR, storing one row per CDR3 protein. The data contain some 290,000 distinct CDR3 sequences, approximately 23% of them singletons. Sequenced here: PBMCs, mostly from graft donor cells, sampled 180 days after TCRalphabeta/CD19-depleted stem cell transplant. Every receptor here comes from a male patient aged 10-17 years who had a stem cell transplant for acute lymphoblastic leukemia, so the T cells may come from the graft donor. CDR3s include the opening cysteine and the closing phenylalanine or tryptophan. D genes are given only for firm matches. Size tells how often a clone was seen (once, few, many) or the class of an expanded clone, and some rows leave it out.

- | 15 | TRBJ2-7 | TRBV12-3/TRBV12-4 | few | CASSPRADFPYEQYF | TGTGCCAGCAGCCCTCGGGCCGATTTTCCCTACGAGCAGTACTTC
- | 14 | TRBJ1-2 | TRBV6-2/TRBV6-3 | - | CASSYRARMEGYTF | TGTGCCAGCAGTTACCGCGCTCGGATGGAGGGCTACACCTTC
- | 16 | TRBJ2-5 | TRBV9 | few | CASSGGGVEKKETQYF | TGTGCCAGCAGCGGGGGAGGAGTCGAAAAAAAAGAGACCCAGTACTTC
- | 13 | TRBJ2-5 | TRBV6-2/TRBV6-3 | few | CASSQRGGETQYF | TGTGCCAGCAGTCAACGGGGCGGAGAGACCCAGTACTTC
TRBD2 | 19 | TRBJ2-7 | TRBV11-1 | - | CASSLAGSGLAGFSYEQYF | TGTGCCAGCAGCTTAGCGGGTTCCGGACTAGCGGGGTTCTCCTACGAGCAGTACTTC
TRBD1 | 14 | TRBJ2-5 | TRBV15 | - | CATRPTGEKETQYF | TGTGCCACCCGTCCCACAGGGGAAAAGGAGACCCAGTACTTC
TRBD1 | 17 | TRBJ2-1 | TRBV18 | - | CASSPWGPGQGYNEQFF | TGTGCCAGCTCACCATGGGGACCGGGACAGGGTTACAATGAGCAGTTCTTC
TRBD2 | 14 | TRBJ2-1 | TRBV7-2 | many | CASSLVAGNNEQFF | TGTGCCAGCAGCTTAGTAGCGGGAAACAATGAGCAGTTCTTC
- | 13 | TRBJ2-7 | TRBV12-3/TRBV12-4 | few | CASTPGQSYEQYF | TGTGCCAGCACCCCGGGACAATCCTACGAGCAGTACTTC
TRBD2 | 15 | TRBJ2-1 | TRBV2 | - | CASSRLAGGRNEQFF | TGTGCCAGCAGTAGGTTAGCGGGAGGGCGGAATGAGCAGTTCTTC
TRBD1 | 15 | TRBJ2-7 | TRBV5-1 | - | CASTAGQGEGREQYF | TGCGCCAGCACCGCGGGACAGGGAGAGGGACGCGAGCAGTACTTC
- | 14 | TRBJ1-6 | TRBV4-1 | few | CASRRPGERSPLHF | TGCGCCAGCAGGAGACCAGGGGAAAGATCACCCCTCCACTTT
TRBD2 | 15 | TRBJ2-7 | TRBV20-1 | few | CSASRAAGAAYEQYF | TGCAGTGCTAGTCGTGCAGCGGGAGCGGCCTACGAGCAGTACTTC
- | 13 | TRBJ1-2 | TRBV12-3/TRBV12-4 | - | CASSLLVQRGYTF | TGTGCCAGCAGTTTATTGGTACAACGTGGCTACACCTTC
- | 16 | TRBJ1-5 | TRBV20-1 | - | CCAREVGAPSNQPQHF | TGCTGTGCTAGGGAGGTGGGGGCTCCCTCCAATCAGCCCCAGCATTTT
- | 13 | TRBJ1-4 | TRBV29-1 | - | CSVATQATEKLFF | TGCAGCGTCGCAACCCAGGCGACAGAAAAACTGTTTTTT
- | 12 | TRBJ2-1 | TRBV2 | few | CASSGQYNEQFF | TGTGCCAGCAGTGGACAGTACAATGAGCAGTTCTTC
- | 13 | TRBJ2-5 | TRBV20-1 | - | CSAREAFQETQYF | TGCAGTGCTAGAGAGGCTTTTCAAGAGACCCAGTACTTC
- | 16 | TRBJ1-1 | TRBV9 | once | CASSVVERALNTEAFF | TGTGCCAGCAGCGTAGTAGAGAGGGCTCTGAACACTGAAGCTTTCTTT
- | 13 | TRBJ1-2 | TRBV7-2 | few | CASSLLREGRNTF | TGTGCCAGCAGCTTACTTAGGGAGGGTCGAAACACCTTC
TRBD2 | 14 | TRBJ2-1 | TRBV5-1 | - | CASSFTSGTNEQFF | TGCGCCAGCAGCTTCACTAGCGGGACCAATGAGCAGTTCTTC
- | 18 | TRBJ2-7 | TRBV6-5 | few | CASSYAPRVGKRSYEQYF | TGTGCCAGCAGTTACGCCCCTCGAGTAGGGAAGAGGTCCTACGAGCAGTACTTC
- | 16 | TRBJ2-3 | TRBV7-9 | - | CASSPRIREMSDTQYF | TGTGCCAGCAGCCCTAGGATAAGGGAGATGTCAGATACGCAGTATTTT
TRBD1 | 16 | TRBJ2-7 | TRBV5-1 | - | CASSLGWDRGPYEQYF | TGCGCCAGCAGCTTGGGGTGGGACAGGGGTCCCTACGAGCAGTACTTC
TRBD1 | 13 | TRBJ2-5 | TRBV20-1 | - | CSADRTGKETQYF | TGCAGTGCTGATAGGACAGGGAAAGAGACCCAGTACTTC
TRBD2 | 15 | TRBJ2-7 | TRBV7-6 | - | CASTLGLAGSYEQYF | TGTGCCAGCACCTTGGGCCTAGCGGGTTCCTACGAGCAGTACTTC
- | 15 | TRBJ2-2 | TRBV27 | few | CASSPQGAITGELFF | TGTGCCAGCAGTCCCCAGGGAGCAATCACCGGGGAGCTGTTTTTT
- | 15 | TRBJ2-5 | TRBV5-6 | - | CASSLGPVGKETQYF | TGTGCCAGCAGCCTGGGACCTGTCGGGAAAGAGACCCAGTACTTC
TRBD1 | 16 | TRBJ2-7 | TRBV25-1 | - | CASSDPRDRGSYEQYF | TGTGCCAGCAGTGATCCTCGGGACAGGGGGAGCTACGAGCAGTACTTC
- | 13 | TRBJ1-2 | TRBV5-1 | few | CASSLLGALGYTF | TGCGCCAGCAGCTTGTTGGGGGCGCTTGGCTACACCTTC
TRBD2 | 16 | TRBJ2-2 | TRBV9 | few | CASSGGTSGKTGELFF | TGTGCCAGCAGCGGCGGGACTAGCGGGAAAACCGGGGAGCTGTTTTTT
- | 14 | TRBJ2-7 | TRBV12-3/TRBV12-4 | - | CASSLAGGAYEQYF | TGTGCCAGCAGTTTAGCGGGTGGGGCCTACGAGCAGTACTTC
- | 12 | TRBJ1-2 | TRBV5-5 | - | CASRGPPHGYTF | TGTGCCAGCAGGGGACCGCCCCATGGCTACACCTTC
TRBD2 | 17 | TRBJ2-7 | TRBV4-1 | - | CASSQQRATSGSYEQYF | TGCGCCAGCAGCCAACAACGGGCGACTAGCGGGAGCTACGAGCAGTACTTC
TRBD1 | 16 | TRBJ1-2 | TRBV11-3 | - | CASSLNTGAGDYGYTF | TGTGCCAGCAGCTTAAACACAGGGGCCGGGGACTATGGCTACACCTTC
TRBD2 | 17 | TRBJ2-1 | TRBV6-1 | - | CASKTSGSPALRSEQFF | TGTGCCAGCAAGACTAGCGGGAGCCCCGCCCTTAGGAGTGAGCAGTTCTTC
- | 16 | TRBJ2-1 | TRBV5-1 | - | CASSFEGRISYNEQFF | TGCGCCAGCAGCTTTGAGGGACGGATCTCCTACAATGAGCAGTTCTTC
TRBD1 | 15 | TRBJ1-1 | TRBV13 | - | CASSFDRGGNTEAFF | TGTGCCAGCAGCTTCGACAGGGGAGGAAACACTGAAGCTTTCTTT
- | 12 | TRBJ2-5 | TRBV7-9 | - | CASSPQEETQYF | TGTGCCAGCAGCCCTCAGGAGGAGACCCAGTACTTC
- | 11 | TRBJ1-1 | TRBV12-3/TRBV12-4 | - | CASTVRAVTFF | TGTGCCAGCACCGTTCGTGCGGTGACTTTCTTT
- | 14 | TRBJ2-1 | TRBV5-4 | - | CASSLSFGEVEQFF | TGTGCCAGCAGCTTGTCTTTCGGGGAAGTTGAGCAGTTCTTC
- | 18 | TRBJ1-1 | TRBV29-1 | - | CSVLPKLYRVFMNTEAFF | TGCAGCGTTCTCCCGAAGCTCTACAGGGTCTTCATGAACACTGAAGCTTTCTTT
TRBD2 | 15 | TRBJ2-1 | TRBV6-5 | many | CASSGTSGKYNEQFF | TGTGCCAGCAGTGGGACTAGCGGGAAATACAATGAGCAGTTCTTC
- | 13 | TRBJ2-7 | TRBV10-2 | - | CASWSASSYEQYF | TGCGCCAGCTGGTCGGCTTCCTCCTACGAGCAGTACTTC
- | 15 | TRBJ1-4 | TRBV7-9 | - | CASSSTVLSDEKLFF | TGTGCCAGCAGCTCGACAGTCCTAAGCGATGAAAAACTGTTTTTT
TRBD2 | 15 | TRBJ2-1 | TRBV9 | few | CASSASGTPYNEQFF | TGTGCCAGCAGCGCTAGCGGGACTCCCTACAATGAGCAGTTCTTC
- | 14 | TRBJ2-3 | TRBV5-1 | many | CASSLSGRVDTQYF | TGCGCCAGCAGCTTGTCTGGGAGAGTAGATACGCAGTATTTT
- | 14 | TRBJ2-3 | TRBV27 | - | CASRAGGVTDTQYF | TGTGCCAGCAGGGCAGGGGGGGTGACAGATACGCAGTATTTT
- | 13 | TRBJ2-7 | TRBV27 | - | CASSFPGAREQYF | TGTGCCAGCAGTTTCCCCGGGGCGCGTGAGCAGTACTTC
- | 14 | TRBJ2-1 | TRBV12-3/TRBV12-4 | many | CASRPGQSYNEQFF | TGTGCCAGCAGACCCGGACAGTCCTACAATGAGCAGTTCTTC
TRBD2 | 14 | TRBJ2-7 | TRBV7-3 | few | CASSPLAGVREQYF | TGTGCCAGCAGCCCGCTAGCGGGAGTGAGGGAGCAGTACTTC
- | 13 | TRBJ1-1 | TRBV7-3 | - | CASSVRGSSEAFF | TGTGCCAGCAGCGTGCGAGGCTCTTCGGAAGCTTTCTTT
TRBD1 | 17 | TRBJ2-1 | TRBV29-1 | - | CSVEGQGEGLEYNEQFF | TGCAGCGTTGAAGGCCAGGGGGAAGGGCTAGAGTACAATGAGCAGTTCTTC
- | 12 | TRBJ2-7 | TRBV10-3 | - | CAISEFGGEQYF | TGTGCCATCAGTGAGTTTGGGGGGGAGCAGTACTTC
- | 12 | TRBJ2-1 | TRBV20-1 | few | CSWVGTSNEQFF | TGCAGTTGGGTAGGGACTTCCAATGAGCAGTTCTTC
- | 15 | TRBJ2-7 | TRBV3-1 | few | CASSPRFAARIEQYF | TGTGCCAGCAGCCCTCGTTTCGCGGCGAGGATCGAGCAGTACTTC